This T cell receptor (beta chain) was captured by sequencing in a study of T cell repertoires in cytomegalovirus infection. Whole-study context: TCR beta signatures that were public indicated CMV infection and matching HLA type.

With V trimmed by 2 bases and J by 6 bases, 16 bases remained unmatched. CDR3 size: 19 residues. Germline V gene data show CDR1 as SGHTA and CDR2 as FQGTGA. TCRdb itself ran the reads through MiXCR, one entry per CDR3 protein. The profile shows 150,000 to 200,000 distinct CDR3 sequences, approximately 19% of them singletons. The V gene is TRBV7-3, the J gene TRBJ2-1; 10 nucleotides line up with TRBD2. This clonotype was sampled from a human donor in good health (CMV status not recorded). Some clones in this sample may be carry-over from other donors' samples. The source material was PBMCs. The chain's CDR3 is CASSLLAGTSETPGNEQFF. CDR3 coding DNA: TGTGCCAGCAGCTTACTGGCAGGGACTAGCGAAACGCCAGGCAATGAGCAGTTCTTC.